A selection of T cell receptor beta chains follows, all from one sample in a study of PD-L1 blockade in urothelial cancer. TCRdb's copy holds only in-frame clones and misses some; the assay was immunoSEQ multiplex PCR. Of about 43,000 clones listed, roughly 91% were seen once; the top ten hold around an eighth. Sequenced material: PBMCs, taken around atezolizumab (anti-PD-L1) treatment. These receptors all stem from a woman aged 60 to 75 with urothelial cancer. Both conserved end residues are part of each CDR3. D genes are given only for firm matches. Size is omitted from some rows. Given values are once, few, many or a class for expanded clones.

v_gene	d_gene	j_gene	abundance	CDR3aa	CDR3nt
TRBV19	-	TRBJ2-1	-	CASRSRQDAYNEQFF	TGTGCCAGTAGGTCACGACAGGACGCCTACAATGAGCAGTTCTTC
TRBV25-1	TRBD2	TRBJ2-1	-	CASSAPSGGYNEQFF	TGTGCCAGCAGTGCCCCTTCCGGGGGGTACAATGAGCAGTTCTTC
TRBV18	TRBD1	TRBJ1-5	-	CATRTGIDQPQHF	TGTGCCACCAGGACAGGGATTGATCAGCCCCAGCATTTT
TRBV7-8	-	TRBJ1-5	-	CASSPRTAVSNQPQHF	TGTGCCAGCAGCCCCCGGACAGCCGTATCCAATCAGCCCCAGCATTTT
TRBV5-5	TRBD1	TRBJ1-2	-	CASSLVQGGDYGYTF	TGTGCCAGCAGCTTGGTACAGGGGGGAGACTATGGCTACACCTTC
TRBV2	TRBD2	TRBJ2-4	-	CASIRLAGGVAKNIQYF	TGTGCCAGCATTCGACTAGCGGGAGGAGTAGCCAAAAACATTCAGTACTTC
TRBV29-1	TRBD1	TRBJ2-2	-	CSVVIGGTPNTGELFF	TGCAGCGTTGTCATAGGGGGCACACCGAACACCGGGGAGCTGTTTTTT
TRBV18	-	TRBJ2-5	-	CASSPIPNLLTQYF	TGTGCCAGCTCACCAATTCCCAACTTGCTGACCCAGTACTTC
TRBV18	-	TRBJ2-5	-	CASSPWPGGFGETQYF	TGTGCCAGCTCACCATGGCCCGGCGGGTTTGGAGAGACCCAGTACTTC
TRBV19	TRBD1	TRBJ2-1	-	CASSGDRLYNEQFF	TGTGCCAGTAGTGGGGACAGGTTATACAATGAGCAGTTCTTC
TRBV2	TRBD2	TRBJ2-2	many	CASSDPNLGLASGELFF	TGTGCCAGCAGTGACCCGAACTTGGGACTAGCTTCCGGGGAGCTGTTTTTT
TRBV6-4	TRBD1	TRBJ2-2	-	CASRRQGNTGELFF	TGTGCCAGCCGAAGACAGGGGAACACCGGGGAGCTGTTTTTT
TRBV5-1	TRBD1	TRBJ2-5	-	CASSLMRIGTGRETQYF	TGCGCCAGCAGCTTGATGCGTATCGGGACAGGGCGTGAGACCCAGTACTTC
TRBV4-2	TRBD1	TRBJ2-6	-	CASSQVTGGSSGANVLTF	TGTGCCAGCAGCCAAGTGACAGGGGGGAGCTCTGGGGCCAACGTCCTGACTTTC
TRBV2	TRBD1	TRBJ1-4	-	CASGRDSTNEKLFF	TGTGCCAGCGGACGGGACAGTACTAATGAAAAACTGTTTTTT
TRBV10-2	TRBD2	TRBJ2-4	-	CASSLTSGRLNSGAKNIQYF	TGCGCCAGCAGCTTGACTAGCGGGAGGTTAAACTCCGGGGCCAAAAACATTCAGTACTTC
TRBV5-1	TRBD1	TRBJ2-1	-	CASDSGTGKAEQFF	TGCGCCAGCGACTCTGGGACAGGGAAGGCCGAGCAGTTCTTC
TRBV5-6	TRBD1	TRBJ2-7	-	CASSWDRGPYEQYF	TGTGCCAGCAGCTGGGACAGGGGGCCGTACGAGCAGTACTTC
TRBV28	-	TRBJ2-3	-	CASSFIRGLPGSDTQYF	TGTGCCAGCAGTTTCATCCGGGGACTTCCCGGATCAGATACGCAGTATTTT
TRBV7-9	-	TRBJ1-1	-	CASSPSPRTLNMNTEAFF	TGTGCCAGCAGCCCATCCCCCCGGACACTCAACATGAACACTGAAGCTTTCTTT
TRBV5-6	-	TRBJ1-1	-	CASSLAAFPETGEAFF	TGTGCCAGCAGCTTGGCCGCCTTTCCGGAAACAGGGGAAGCTTTCTTT
TRBV5-4	TRBD1	TRBJ2-1	-	CASSSGTGGFNEQFF	TGTGCCAGCAGCTCCGGGACAGGGGGTTTCAATGAGCAGTTCTTC
TRBV5-1	-	TRBJ2-1	-	CASSLDSARYNEQFF	TGCGCCAGCAGCCTGGACAGTGCTCGCTACAATGAGCAGTTCTTC
TRBV5-4	-	TRBJ2-3	-	CASSAGTSTDTQYF	TGTGCCAGCAGCGCGGGGACTAGCACAGATACGCAGTATTTT
TRBV19	-	TRBJ2-3	-	CASSRTGFTDTQYF	TGTGCCAGTAGCCGCACAGGGTTCACAGATACGCAGTATTTT
TRBV6-6	TRBD2	TRBJ2-7	-	CASTQTSGAAYEQYF	TGTGCCAGCACCCAAACTAGCGGGGCGGCCTACGAGCAGTACTTC
TRBV14	TRBD1	TRBJ1-2	-	CASSPYKGQESNYGYTF	TGTGCCAGCAGCCCATACAAAGGACAGGAGAGTAACTATGGCTACACCTTC
TRBV27	TRBD2	TRBJ2-7	-	CASSLASGRGWGEQYF	TGTGCCAGCAGTTTGGCTAGCGGGAGAGGGTGGGGGGAGCAGTACTTC
TRBV6-1	-	TRBJ2-1	once	CASRRSSSVDEQFF	TGTGCCAGCCGACGCTCTTCTAGCGTCGATGAGCAGTTCTTC
TRBV7-2	-	TRBJ2-1	-	CASSQVIVGSEQFF	TGTGCCAGCAGCCAGGTCATCGTGGGGAGTGAGCAGTTCTTC
TRBV7-9	TRBD2	TRBJ2-3	-	CASSLTSPTDTQYF	TGTGCCAGCAGCTTGACTAGCCCCACAGATACGCAGTATTTT
TRBV5-1	TRBD2	TRBJ2-5	-	CASSTGTSGEVGETQYF	TGCGCCAGCAGCACAGGGACTAGCGGTGAGGTGGGGGAGACCCAGTACTTC
TRBV5-1	-	TRBJ1-1	once	CASSLETGPMNTEAFF	TGCGCCAGCAGCTTGGAAACAGGGCCCATGAACACTGAAGCTTTCTTT
TRBV18	TRBD2	TRBJ2-1	-	CASSPKAGVSDEQFF	TGTGCCAGCTCACCGAAAGCGGGAGTCAGCGATGAGCAGTTCTTC
TRBV5-5	TRBD2	TRBJ2-7	once	CASSLAGSGGPYEQYF	TGTGCCAGCAGCTTGGCCGGTAGCGGGGGACCTTACGAGCAGTACTTC
TRBV5-1	-	TRBJ1-2	-	CASSLLPGQFYGYTF	TGCGCCAGCAGCTTACTACCCGGACAGTTTTATGGCTACACCTTC
TRBV14	TRBD2	TRBJ2-7	-	CASSLFLPLSGSYGEQYF	TGTGCCAGCAGCCTTTTTCTTCCCCTTAGCGGGAGCTATGGAGAGCAGTACTTC
TRBV27	TRBD1	TRBJ1-2	-	CASRWGQGVMDGYTF	TGTGCCAGTCGTTGGGGACAGGGGGTAATGGATGGCTACACCTTC
TRBV5-4	-	TRBJ1-5	-	CASSPFGESQPQHF	TGTGCCAGCAGCCCCTTCGGGGAGAGTCAGCCCCAGCATTTT
TRBV15	-	TRBJ2-7	-	CATSLGRARYEQYF	TGTGCCACCAGCCTCGGCAGGGCTCGGTACGAGCAGTACTTC
TRBV5-1	TRBD1	TRBJ1-2	-	CASSTPQGYGYTF	TGCGCCAGCAGCACACCACAGGGGTATGGCTACACCTTC
TRBV7-2	TRBD2	TRBJ2-1	-	CASSFGRGVYNEQFF	TGTGCCAGCAGCTTTGGACGGGGGGTGTACAATGAGCAGTTCTTC
TRBV5-1	-	TRBJ2-2	-	CASSPDRANTGELFF	TGCGCCAGCAGCCCGGACAGAGCGAACACCGGGGAGCTGTTTTTT
TRBV5-1	TRBD1	TRBJ1-2	few	CASSSQGGVGGYTF	TGCGCCAGCAGCTCTCAGGGGGGAGTCGGGGGCTACACCTTC
TRBV5-8	-	TRBJ2-4	once	CASSPGQLAKNIQYF	TGTGCCAGCAGCCCTGGACAGCTAGCCAAAAACATTCAGTACTTC